This record concerns one T cell receptor (beta chain) sequence. Its matching antigen is unknown. Expressed TCRB transcripts were sequenced, since all the RNA that had been isolated was reverse transcribed. For naive, central memory and regulatory T cell samples, reads averaged roughly 3.5 million. The table came from immunoSEQ multiplex PCR; TCRdb's copy has only in-frame clones and leaves some out. The sample has under 300,000 clones; approximately 8% are singletons. The V end lost 1 base, the J end lost 1 base, and 7 bases lay between the germline ends. The CDR3 has 14 residues. The germline gives CDR1 SEHNR, CDR2 FQNEAQ (reference sequence). This sample was included in a study of beta chain features in type 1 diabetes. Whole-study findings and limits: There was a moderate but significant shortening of TCRB CDR3s in all four CD4+ subsets of Type 1 diabetes patients.

The specimen sequenced was central memory CD4+ T cells from blood. The gene calls are TRBV7-9 and TRBJ1-1; no clear D. The origin of this receptor is a woman under 30 in good health. This CDR3 is CASSLVEGNTEAFF. For the CDR3, the DNA is TGTGCCAGCAGCTTAGTTGAGGGGAACACTGAAGCTTTCTTT.